A selection of T cell receptor beta chains follows, all from one sample in a study of blood T cell repertoires in COVID-19. Assay: immunoSEQ multiplex PCR; the TCRdb copy retains only in-frame clones and omits some. Altogether approximately 200,000 clones are present, around 85% being singletons, with the ten largest covering over 15%. Input material: PBMCs or T cells enriched from blood (not recorded which). The receptor set was obtained from a man between 40 and 49 years old who had recovered from COVID-19. The CDR3 runs from the conserved cysteine through the conserved F or W. D genes are given only for firm matches. Only part of the rows carry a size: once, few, many, or a class if the clone is expanded.

NA	TRBV7-9	NA	TRBJ1-5	TGTGCCAGCAGCCGGGGGGGCAGCAATCAGCCCCAGCATTTT	CASSRGGSNQPQHF
TRBD1	TRBV6-5	NA	TRBJ1-1	TGTGCCAGCAGTTACCGGGGACAGGGGAGCACTGAAGCTTTCTTT	CASSYRGQGSTEAFF
TRBD1	TRBV3-1/TRBV3-2	once	TRBJ1-6	TGTGCCAGCAGCATCGGGACAGCGTATAATTCACCCCTCCACTTT	CASSIGTAYNSPLHF
TRBD2	TRBV5-4	NA	TRBJ2-7	TGTGCCAGCAGCTTGACTAGCGGCATATACGAGCAGTACTTC	CASSLTSGIYEQYF
NA	TRBV27	NA	TRBJ1-6	TGTGCCAGCAGTCGACAGGCCAACTCCTATAATTCACCCCTCCACTTT	CASSRQANSYNSPLHF
NA	TRBV30	NA	TRBJ2-1	TGTGCCTGGAGTGTGGTAGGGGATGAGCAGTTCTTC	CAWSVVGDEQFF
NA	TRBV4-1	NA	TRBJ1-1	TGCGCCAGCAGCCAGTTCCAGATGAACACTGAAGCTTTCTTT	CASSQFQMNTEAFF
TRBD1	TRBV3-1/TRBV3-2	once	TRBJ1-5	TGTGCCAGCAGCCACAGACAGGGGACCGTTTTTAATCAGCCCCAGCATTTT	CASSHRQGTVFNQPQHF
NA	TRBV9	NA	TRBJ2-1	TGTGCCAGCAGCGTAGCTCCCCTAACTAGAGTAACCTACAATGAGCAGTTCTTC	CASSVAPLTRVTYNEQFF
TRBD1	TRBV4-1	few	TRBJ1-1	TGCGCCAGCAGCCGGGGACAGGGGGAAGTCACTGAAGCTTTCTTT	CASSRGQGEVTEAFF
NA	TRBV19	few	TRBJ1-5	TGTGCCAGTAGTGGGGACAATAGCAATCAGCCCCAGCATTTT	CASSGDNSNQPQHF
TRBD1	TRBV2	NA	TRBJ1-3	TGTGCCAGCAGTGACCAGGGGGTCTCTGGAAACACCATATATTTT	CASSDQGVSGNTIYF
TRBD2	TRBV11-2	NA	TRBJ2-1	TGTGCCAGCAGCTTGGGGGCGGGAGGTGAGCAGTTCTTC	CASSLGAGGEQFF
TRBD2	TRBV9	NA	TRBJ2-1	TGTGCCAGCAGCGGGCTAGCGGGAGTGGGGAATGAGCAGTTCTTC	CASSGLAGVGNEQFF
NA	TRBV12-5	NA	TRBJ2-2	TGTGCTAGTGGTCTAGGACAGAACACCGGGGAGCTGTTTTTT	CASGLGQNTGELFF
NA	TRBV7-9	NA	TRBJ1-6	TGTGCCAGCAGTCACGAGAGGGAAAATTCACCCCTCCACTTT	CASSHERENSPLHF
TRBD1	TRBV19	NA	TRBJ2-7	TGTGCCAGTAGTTCAAGGACAGGGAGCTCCTACGAGCAGTACTTC	CASSSRTGSSYEQYF
TRBD2	TRBV30	NA	TRBJ2-3	TGTGCCTGGAGTAGAAATAGCGGGAGGGGCACAGATACGCAGTATTTT	CAWSRNSGRGTDTQYF
NA	TRBV11-2	NA	TRBJ2-2	TGTGCCAGCAGCTTAAACAGGGACGACACCGGGGAGCTGTTTTTT	CASSLNRDDTGELFF
NA	TRBV7-2	NA	TRBJ2-7	TGTGCCAGCAGCTTAGTAAGGGGGAGCTCCTACGAGCAGTACTTC	CASSLVRGSSYEQYF
NA	TRBV7-9	NA	TRBJ1-1	TGTGCCAGCAGCCCGCAGTCGGGGGCTGAAGCTTTCTTT	CASSPQSGAEAFF
TRBD1	TRBV19	NA	TRBJ1-6	TGTGCCAGTAGTATAATGGGACAGGGGGATTCACCCCTCCACTTT	CASSIMGQGDSPLHF
TRBD1	TRBV4-1	once	TRBJ2-7	TGCGCCAGCAGCCAACCGGGACAGAGCTACGAGCAGTACTTC	CASSQPGQSYEQYF
NA	TRBV24-1	NA	TRBJ1-5	TGTGCCACCAGTGATAACACCGGAGGGCTAGGGAGTCAGCCCCAGCATTTT	CATSDNTGGLGSQPQHF
NA	TRBV6-5	once	TRBJ2-2	TGTGCCAGCAAGGAGATAACCGGGGAGCTGTTTTTT	CASKEITGELFF
TRBD2	TRBV5-1	NA	TRBJ2-1	TGCGCCAGCAGCTCTCGGACTAGCGGGAGTATTAACTACAATGAGCAGTTCTTC	CASSSRTSGSINYNEQFF
NA	TRBV14	NA	TRBJ2-7	TGTGCCTCGGGGTGGTCCTACGAGCAGTACTTC	CASGWSYEQYF
NA	TRBV27	NA	TRBJ1-1	TGTGCCAGCAGCCCTGACATATCAGCTGAAGCTTTCTTT	CASSPDISAEAFF
NA	TRBV7-8	NA	TRBJ1-2	TGTGCCAGCAGCCTCGCTTCTGACAGCGCGGCGGGCTACACCTTC	CASSLASDSAAGYTF
TRBD1	TRBV15	NA	TRBJ2-7	TGTGCCACCAGGCAGGACAGGAACTACGAGCAGTACTTC	CATRQDRNYEQYF
TRBD1	TRBV18	NA	TRBJ1-5	TGTGCCAGCTCATTCGGACAGGGCCTTGGGCCCCAGCATTTT	CASSFGQGLGPQHF
NA	TRBV19	NA	TRBJ1-5	TGTGCCAGCCGGACAGATCAACTTGGGAATCAGCCCCAGCATTTT	CASRTDQLGNQPQHF
TRBD2	TRBV6-1	NA	TRBJ2-1	TGTGCCAGCAGTGGTCACCCACTAGCGGGCCCATGGGGGGTGCAGTTCTTC	CASSGHPLAGPWGVQFF
NA	TRBV15	NA	TRBJ2-5	TGTGCCACCAGCAGGCGTCCCTTCAAAGAGACCCAGTACTTC	CATSRRPFKETQYF
TRBD2	TRBV5-4	NA	TRBJ2-3	TGTGCCAGCAAAGCGGGAGAAAACACAGATACGCAGTATTTT	CASKAGENTDTQYF
TRBD2	TRBV7-2	NA	TRBJ2-7	TGTGCCAGCAGCCCCTGGGCACAACCGGGACTAGCGGGCCTCTACGAGCAGTACTTC	CASSPWAQPGLAGLYEQYF
NA	TRBV21-1	NA	TRBJ1-3	TGTGCCAGCAGCAAAGGGGGCAGAAAGCACCATAATTCTGGAAACACCATATATTTT	CASSKGGRKHHNSGNTIYF
TRBD2	TRBV2	NA	TRBJ2-2	TGTGCCAGTACTCGGGAGGGCCTTCACGGGGAGCTGTTTTTT	CASTREGLHGELFF
NA	TRBV12-5	NA	TRBJ2-1	TGTGCTAGTGGCGGTAGCTCCTACAATGAGCAGTTCTTC	CASGGSSYNEQFF
NA	TRBV11-2	NA	TRBJ1-2	TGTGCCAGCAGCTTACAGGGATCTCGGAAAGACACCTTC	CASSLQGSRKDTF
NA	TRBV4-3	NA	TRBJ2-7	TGCGCCAGCAGCCAAGAAGGACTGGGAACCTACGAGCAGTACTTC	CASSQEGLGTYEQYF
TRBD2	TRBV9	NA	TRBJ2-2	TGTGCCAGCAGCGCAGACACCTTAGCGGGAGTTGACACCGGGGAGCTGTTTTTT	CASSADTLAGVDTGELFF
TRBD2	TRBV6-6	NA	TRBJ2-3	TGTGCCACCAGACTAGCGGCTAGCACAGATACGCAGTATTTT	CATRLAASTDTQYF
NA	TRBV4-1	NA	TRBJ1-2	TGCGCCAGCAGCCAACCCCCTTCGGGCTACACCTTC	CASSQPPSGYTF
NA	TRBV23-1	NA	TRBJ2-2	TGCGCCAGCAGTCAATGGGTCCGAACAGTGGGGCCGAACACCGGGGAGCTGTTTTTT	CASSQWVRTVGPNTGELFF
NA	TRBV27	NA	TRBJ2-1	TGTGCCAGCAGTTTATCGGATGGAGTCTATGAGCAGTTCTTC	CASSLSDGVYEQFF
NA	TRBV28	few	TRBJ1-2	TGTGCCAGCAGTTCCTTCTATGGCTACACCTTC	CASSSFYGYTF
NA	TRBV7-6	once	TRBJ2-2	TGTGCCAGCAGCCCGGGGGGCAGGCAGACCGGGGAGCTGTTTTTT	CASSPGGRQTGELFF
NA	TRBV6-1	NA	TRBJ1-5	TGTGCCAGCAGTGCGAAGGGGGTAGGGGACGTTCAGCCCCAGCATTTT	CASSAKGVGDVQPQHF
TRBD2	TRBV2	NA	TRBJ2-1	TGTGCCAGCAGTGGCGGCCTAGCGGCTCACAATGAGCAGTTCTTC	CASSGGLAAHNEQFF
TRBD1	TRBV5-6	NA	TRBJ1-5	TGTGCCAGCAGCTTGCGACAGGGACTTCAGCCCCAGCATTTT	CASSLRQGLQPQHF
NA	TRBV3-1/TRBV3-2	NA	TRBJ2-1	TGTGCCAGCAGCCAAGCCGGGAGAGGTTTCTACAATGAGCAGTTCTTC	CASSQAGRGFYNEQFF
NA	TRBV6-5	NA	TRBJ2-2	TGTGCCATCAGGAGTCCGAACACCGGGGAGCTGTTTTTT	CAIRSPNTGELFF
NA	TRBV20-1	NA	TRBJ2-7	TGCAGTGCTAGTCGGCCCCGGGGGTCCAGCTACGAGCAGTACTTC	CSASRPRGSSYEQYF
TRBD1	TRBV6-5	NA	TRBJ1-1	TGTGCCAGCAGCCGCATTACAGGGGGCACTGAAGCTTTCTTT	CASSRITGGTEAFF
TRBD1	TRBV5-4	NA	TRBJ2-3	TGTGCCAGCAGCAGGGGGCGCAGGGGGACAGATACGCAGTATTTT	CASSRGRRGTDTQYF
TRBD1	TRBV3-1/TRBV3-2	NA	TRBJ1-1	TGTGCCAGCAGCCAAGAAAACAGGGGAACTGAAGCTTTCTTT	CASSQENRGTEAFF
TRBD1	TRBV25-1	few	TRBJ1-2	TGTGCCAGCAGTGAATCATGGCAGGGGGCCTATGGCTACACCTTC	CASSESWQGAYGYTF
TRBD1	TRBV7-6	NA	TRBJ2-2	TGTGCCAGCAGACCGACAGGGCCTGGCGGGGAGCTGTTTTTT	CASRPTGPGGELFF